These T cell receptor beta chains were read from a single sample in a study of T cell responses to AZD1222 COVID-19 vaccine. Measured with immunoSEQ multiplex PCR; TCRdb has only the in-frame clones, and not every one. This sample has 65,000 to 100,000 clones, with about 88% found just once. Material: peripheral blood, obtained 28 days after the second AZD1222 dose. The receptors come from an adult who received the AZD1222 COVID-19 vaccine. Both conserved end residues are part of each CDR3. A D gene is named only where the DNA matches it firmly. Part of the rows lack a size; the others show once, few, many or a class for expanded clones.

TRBV4-1	.	TRBJ2-3	TRBD2	CASSQPSGSRTDTQYF	TGCGCCAGCAGCCAACCGAGCGGGAGCCGCACAGATACGCAGTATTTT
TRBV28	.	TRBJ1-2	.	CASSFVDSAYGYTF	TGTGCCAGCAGTTTTGTTGACAGTGCCTATGGCTACACCTTC
TRBV3-1/TRBV3-2	.	TRBJ1-2	.	CASSPNDGAPYGYTF	TGTGCCAGCAGCCCCAACGACGGGGCGCCCTATGGCTACACCTTC
TRBV30	.	TRBJ1-3	TRBD1	CAWSPPRTGIGYTIYF	TGTGCCTGGAGTCCACCCCGGACAGGGATAGGGTACACCATATATTTT
TRBV6-1	.	TRBJ1-5	.	CASSESLATVYQPQHF	TGTGCCAGCAGTGAAAGTTTGGCGACAGTTTACCAGCCCCAGCATTTT
TRBV19	.	TRBJ2-1	.	CASTLRGRYNEQFF	TGTGCCAGTACCCTTCGGGGGAGGTACAATGAGCAGTTCTTC
TRBV2	.	TRBJ2-6	.	CASSEEAGAGANVLTF	TGTGCCAGCAGTGAAGAAGCTGGAGCTGGGGCCAACGTCCTGACTTTC
TRBV11-1	.	TRBJ2-3	.	CASSRLGDTQYF	TGTGCCAGCAGCCGCCTGGGAGATACGCAGTATTTT
TRBV28	once	TRBJ2-2	.	CASTLHPRNTGELFF	TGTGCCAGCACTCTTCATCCCAGGAACACCGGGGAGCTGTTTTTT
TRBV5-5	.	TRBJ2-3	.	CASSLVGRVDTQYF	TGTGCCAGCAGCTTGGTGGGCCGCGTAGATACGCAGTATTTT
TRBV6-5	.	TRBJ1-6	.	CATSIRGNSPLHF	TGTGCCACTTCAATCCGGGGCAATTCACCCCTCCACTTT
TRBV3-1/TRBV3-2	.	TRBJ1-1	.	CASSQGRALGTEAFF	TGTGCCAGCAGCCAAGGAAGGGCTTTGGGCACTGAAGCTTTCTTT
TRBV7-9	few	TRBJ2-1	.	CASSLARAGEYNEQFF	TGTGCCAGCAGCTTAGCGCGGGCAGGGGAGTACAATGAGCAGTTCTTC
TRBV29-1	.	TRBJ1-2	.	CSVEVGPNYGYTF	TGCAGCGTTGAAGTGGGACCAAACTATGGCTACACCTTC
TRBV4-1	.	TRBJ1-1	.	CASRRRFRNTEAFF	TGCGCCAGCAGAAGACGATTCAGGAACACTGAAGCTTTCTTT
TRBV23-1	.	TRBJ2-5	TRBD1	CASSQSSRGHRETQYF	TGCGCCAGCAGTCAATCCAGCAGGGGGCATCGAGAGACCCAGTACTTC
TRBV18	.	TRBJ2-5	.	CASSPRVGNGETQYF	TGTGCCAGCTCACCCAGGGTGGGAAACGGTGAGACCCAGTACTTC
TRBV4-2	.	TRBJ2-3	.	CASSQDVGGTQYF	TGTGCCAGCAGCCAAGATGTGGGCGGTACGCAGTATTTT
TRBV11-2	.	TRBJ2-1	.	CASSLRVILTLDEQFF	TGTGCCAGCAGCTTAAGAGTTATTCTCACTCTGGATGAGCAGTTCTTC
TRBV6-2/TRBV6-3	.	TRBJ2-1	TRBD2	CASSYASGLYNEQFF	TGTGCCAGCAGTTACGCTAGCGGGCTTTACAATGAGCAGTTCTTC
TRBV6-5	.	TRBJ2-1	.	CASRSYNEQFF	TGTGCCAGCAGATCATACAATGAGCAGTTCTTC
TRBV19	.	TRBJ1-2	TRBD1	CASSMARTGPVGYTF	TGTGCCAGTAGTATGGCGAGGACAGGTCCTGTGGGCTACACCTTC
TRBV29-1	.	TRBJ2-1	.	CSVEGSASFNEQFF	TGCAGCGTTGAGGGCTCAGCCTCCTTCAATGAGCAGTTCTTC
TRBV2	few	TRBJ2-1	.	CASNNAFSFEQFF	TGTGCCAGCAATAATGCGTTCTCGTTCGAGCAGTTCTTC
TRBV24-1	.	TRBJ2-1	TRBD1	CATRTGDADNEQFF	TGTGCCACCCGCACAGGGGACGCCGACAATGAGCAGTTCTTC
TRBV24-1	.	TRBJ2-5	TRBD2	CATSERLAGKETQYF	TGTGCCACCAGTGAGCGACTAGCGGGCAAAGAGACCCAGTACTTC
TRBV28	.	TRBJ1-5	TRBD1	CASSSGTGIQPQHF	TGTGCCAGCAGTTCCGGGACAGGGATTCAGCCCCAGCATTTT
TRBV6-2/TRBV6-3	.	TRBJ2-2	.	CASSLLASGQINTGELFF	TGTGCCAGCAGTCTTCTAGCCTCGGGACAAATTAACACCGGGGAGCTGTTTTTT
TRBV3-1/TRBV3-2	.	TRBJ2-5	.	CASSKPRARTVETQYF	TGTGCCAGCAGCAAGCCCAGGGCCCGAACGGTGGAGACCCAGTACTTC
TRBV7-3	.	TRBJ1-6	.	CASSLGGGAYNSPLHF	TGTGCCAGCAGCTTAGGCGGGGGGGCTTATAATTCACCCCTCCACTTT
TRBV7-2	.	TRBJ1-1	.	CASSLDGGVYTEAFF	TGTGCCAGCAGCTTAGACGGTGGGGTCTACACTGAAGCTTTCTTT
TRBV19	once	TRBJ1-2	.	CASNLWGTGGYTF	TGTGCCAGTAACCTCTGGGGGACGGGAGGCTACACCTTC
TRBV9	.	TRBJ2-3	.	CASSVHPSNIGQRDTQYF	TGTGCCAGCAGCGTTCACCCCTCGAACATTGGGCAACGAGATACGCAGTATTTT
TRBV5-1	.	TRBJ2-2	TRBD2	CASSATGTSTGELFF	TGCGCCAGCAGCGCGACCGGGACTAGCACCGGGGAGCTGTTTTTT
TRBV5-1	.	TRBJ1-1	.	CASSPEGRPTPEAFF	TGCGCCAGCAGCCCAGAAGGCCGTCCCACCCCCGAAGCTTTCTTT
TRBV19	.	TRBJ1-5	.	CASYGEAQPQHF	TGTGCCAGTTACGGGGAGGCACAGCCCCAGCATTTT
TRBV18	.	TRBJ2-5	.	CASSPEAGLQETQYF	TGTGCCAGCTCACCAGAGGCGGGATTACAAGAGACCCAGTACTTC
TRBV2	.	TRBJ2-1	TRBD2	CASSGGMTSGKHNEQFF	TGTGCCAGCAGTGGGGGAATGACTAGCGGGAAACACAATGAGCAGTTCTTC
TRBV10-1	.	TRBJ1-1	.	CASSENKGGVNTEAFF	TGCGCCAGCAGTGAAAATAAGGGCGGGGTGAACACTGAAGCTTTCTTT
TRBV6-2/TRBV6-3	.	TRBJ2-7	.	CASSYMSQGGEQYF	TGTGCCAGCAGTTACATGAGTCAGGGCGGCGAGCAGTACTTC
TRBV5-1	.	TRBJ2-7	.	CASSLAAGTYYEQYF	TGCGCCAGCAGCTTGGCCGCCGGGACATACTACGAGCAGTACTTC
TRBV9	.	TRBJ2-1	.	CASSVEVGPYNEQFF	TGTGCCAGCAGCGTAGAGGTGGGACCCTACAATGAGCAGTTCTTC
TRBV19	.	TRBJ1-2	.	CASGITSGNGYTF	TGTGCCAGTGGCATAACGTCGGGGAATGGCTACACCTTC
TRBV29-1	.	TRBJ1-2	.	CSVDQGNYGYTF	TGCAGCGTCGACCAGGGGAACTATGGCTACACCTTC
TRBV28	once	TRBJ2-7	TRBD1	CASSPGQGAGEQYF	TGTGCCAGCAGTCCGGGACAGGGGGCGGGCGAGCAGTACTTC
TRBV4-3	.	TRBJ2-7	.	CASSQVFAGRSYEQYF	TGCGCCAGCAGCCAAGTTTTCGCCGGCCGATCCTACGAGCAGTACTTC
TRBV4-3	.	TRBJ2-3	TRBD1	CASSQDSDRVADTQYF	TGCGCCAGCAGCCAAGATTCCGACAGGGTGGCAGATACGCAGTATTTT
TRBV28	.	TRBJ2-7	.	CASSFPYEQYF	TGTGCCAGCAGTTTTCCCTACGAGCAGTACTTC
TRBV7-9	.	TRBJ2-5	TRBD1	CASSPTVGAGGGETQYF	TGTGCCAGCAGCCCCACAGTAGGAGCAGGGGGCGGAGAGACCCAGTACTTC
TRBV27	.	TRBJ1-3	.	CASSPRGAGNTIYF	TGTGCCAGCAGCCCCCGTGGAGCTGGAAACACCATATATTTT
TRBV3-1/TRBV3-2	once	TRBJ1-1	.	CASRQDRRGVRTEAFF	TGTGCCAGCAGGCAAGATAGGAGAGGAGTTCGAACTGAAGCTTTCTTT
TRBV6-5	.	TRBJ2-1	TRBD1	CASRPGQGSYNEQFF	TGTGCCAGCAGGCCGGGACAGGGCTCCTACAATGAGCAGTTCTTC
TRBV12-3/TRBV12-4	.	TRBJ2-5	.	CASSWMDYQANF	TGTGCCAGCAGTTGGATGGACTATCAAGCGAACTTC
TRBV7-2	.	TRBJ1-1	.	CASSLYPVNTEAFF	TGTGCCAGCAGCTTATACCCGGTGAACACTGAAGCTTTCTTT
TRBV29-1	.	TRBJ1-2	TRBD1	CSVDATGGANYGYTF	TGCAGCGTTGACGCAACAGGGGGCGCAAACTATGGCTACACCTTC